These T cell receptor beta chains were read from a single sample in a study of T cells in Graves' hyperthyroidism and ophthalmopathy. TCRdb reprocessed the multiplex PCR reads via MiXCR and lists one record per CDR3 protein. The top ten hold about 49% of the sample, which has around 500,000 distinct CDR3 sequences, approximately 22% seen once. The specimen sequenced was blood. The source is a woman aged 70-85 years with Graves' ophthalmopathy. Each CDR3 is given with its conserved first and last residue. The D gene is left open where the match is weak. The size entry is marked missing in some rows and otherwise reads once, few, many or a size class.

CASSQEYRIPEAFF,TGCGCCAGCAGCCAAGAATACAGGATTCCTGAAGCTTTCTTT,TRBJ1-1,NA,NA,TRBV4-1
CASSLGVQGSYTF,TGTGCCAGCAGCCTGGGGGTTCAGGGCAGCTACACCTTC,TRBJ1-2,few,NA,TRBV7-6
CASSTGQIQETQYF,TGCGCCAGCAGCACGGGACAGATCCAAGAGACCCAGTACTTC,TRBJ2-5,NA,TRBD1,TRBV5-1
CASSPPRGPVLTDTQYF,TGTGCCAGCAGCCCCCCCCGGGGGCCCGTCCTCACAGATACGCAGTATTTT,TRBJ2-3,few,NA,TRBV3-1
CASLRGGGNTEAFF,TGTGCCAGCCTTCGGGGGGGAGGGAACACTGAAGCTTTCTTT,TRBJ1-1,many,NA,TRBV6-1
CASSSATGRNQPQHF,TGCGCCAGCAGCTCCGCGACAGGGAGAAATCAGCCCCAGCATTTT,TRBJ1-5,NA,TRBD1,TRBV4-1
CASSSYRGNTGELFF,TGTGCCAGCAGTTCTTACAGGGGGAACACCGGGGAGCTGTTTTTT,TRBJ2-2,few,TRBD1,TRBV12-3/TRBV12-4
CASRIDTFTEAFF,TGCGCCAGCAGAATAGACACGTTTACTGAAGCTTTCTTT,TRBJ1-1,few,NA,TRBV5-1
CASSLWAVGGYPTEQFF,TGTGCCAGCAGTTTATGGGCCGTAGGAGGCTACCCTACTGAGCAGTTCTTC,TRBJ2-1,many,NA,TRBV28
CASSHLSENTGELFF,TGTGCCAGCAGCCACCTGAGTGAGAACACCGGGGAGCTGTTTTTT,TRBJ2-2,NA,NA,TRBV6-1
CASSPVGTSHGGSPITQYF,TGTGCCAGCAGCCCTGTAGGGACTTCACACGGGGGTTCACCTATTACGCAGTATTTT,TRBJ2-3,NA,NA,TRBV7-3
CASSFNRDNLNYGYTF,TGTGCCAGCAGCTTCAACCGGGACAACCTTAACTATGGCTACACCTTC,TRBJ1-2,NA,NA,TRBV14
CAASRMDGHNQPQHF,TGTGCCGCCTCCAGAATGGACGGCCACAATCAGCCCCAGCATTTT,TRBJ1-5,NA,NA,TRBV19
CASSLGSQRWSRAEQFF,TGTGCCAGCAGCTTAGGATCGCAGCGGTGGAGTAGGGCTGAGCAGTTCTTC,TRBJ2-1,few,NA,TRBV7-9
CASSAWEAAYEQYF,TGCGCCAGCAGCGCGTGGGAGGCGGCCTACGAGCAGTACTTC,TRBJ2-7,NA,NA,TRBV5-1
CSAILAGGPLVEQYF,TGCAGTGCAATACTAGCGGGAGGCCCCTTGGTGGAGCAGTACTTC,TRBJ2-7,NA,TRBD2,TRBV20-1
CSARILNNYGYTF,TGCAGTGCTAGGATCCTGAACAACTATGGCTACACCTTC,TRBJ1-2,NA,NA,TRBV20-1
CASRSTWGASEYGYTF,TGTGCCAGCAGATCCACCTGGGGGGCTTCAGAGTATGGCTACACCTTC,TRBJ1-2,few,NA,TRBV28
CASSLVGQGYEQYF,TGCGCCAGCAGCTTGGTCGGACAGGGTTACGAGCAGTACTTC,TRBJ2-7,NA,TRBD1,TRBV5-1
CASSMGLRNTEAFF,TGTGCCAGTAGTATGGGACTGAGGAACACTGAAGCTTTCTTT,TRBJ1-1,few,NA,TRBV19
CASSRGRNSNQPQHF,TGTGCCAGCAGCCGAGGGAGAAATAGCAATCAGCCCCAGCATTTT,TRBJ1-5,few,NA,TRBV3-1
CASSLFRVQETQYF,TGTGCCAGCAGTTTATTCAGGGTCCAAGAGACCCAGTACTTC,TRBJ2-5,NA,NA,TRBV12-3/TRBV12-4
CASSPVGDYGYTF,TGTGCCAGCAGCCCGGTGGGTGACTATGGCTACACCTTC,TRBJ1-2,NA,NA,TRBV12-3/TRBV12-4
CASSNRGGGTDTQYF,TGTGCCAGTAGTAACAGGGGAGGTGGCACAGATACGCAGTATTTT,TRBJ2-3,few,NA,TRBV19
CASSLYVEQFF,TGTGCCAGCAGTTTGTATGTTGAGCAGTTCTTC,TRBJ2-1,many,NA,TRBV12-3/TRBV12-4
CASSFTPGGAGPETQYF,TGTGCCAGCAGTTTTACCCCAGGGGGCGCGGGACCAGAGACCCAGTACTTC,TRBJ2-5,many,TRBD1,TRBV28
CASSPRGLRAQHF,TGTGCCAGCAGCCCCAGGGGATTGAGGGCCCAGCATTTT,TRBJ1-5,NA,NA,TRBV6-1
CASSVRDRGLADTQYF,TGTGCCAGCAGCGTAAGGGACAGGGGGCTGGCAGATACGCAGTATTTT,TRBJ2-3,once,TRBD1,TRBV9
CASSPPGGTSGRAGFNEQFF,TGCGCCAGCAGCCCGCCCGGGGGGACTAGCGGGAGGGCCGGTTTCAATGAGCAGTTCTTC,TRBJ2-1,NA,TRBD2,TRBV5-1
CASSFGQGGLSGNTIYF,TGTGCCAGCAGTTTCGGACAGGGGGGACTTTCTGGAAACACCATATATTTT,TRBJ1-3,few,TRBD1,TRBV27
CASSEPISYEQYF,TGTGCCAGCAGTGAGCCGATCTCCTACGAGCAGTACTTC,TRBJ2-7,few,NA,TRBV6-1
CASSGTGDVKLFF,TGTGCCAGCAGTGGGACAGGGGACGTGAAACTGTTTTTT,TRBJ1-4,NA,TRBD1,TRBV2
CAWGSLGRGTEAFF,TGTGCCTGGGGCTCTTTGGGGAGGGGCACTGAAGCTTTCTTT,TRBJ1-1,many,NA,TRBV30
CAWSGLAGGHTGELFF,TGTGCCTGGAGTGGACTAGCGGGAGGGCACACCGGGGAGCTGTTTTTT,TRBJ2-2,NA,TRBD2,TRBV30
CASSLGGGGGANVLTF,TGTGCCAGCAGTTTAGGAGGGGGCGGTGGGGCCAACGTCCTGACTTTC,TRBJ2-6,few,TRBD1,TRBV12-3/TRBV12-4
CASSLTTGRREKLFF,TGTGCCAGCAGTCTTACGACAGGGCGTAGGGAAAAACTGTTTTTT,TRBJ1-4,few,TRBD1,TRBV2
CSVEQGATDTQYF,TGCAGCGTTGAACAGGGGGCAACGGATACGCAGTATTTT,TRBJ2-3,many,TRBD1,TRBV29-1
CASSPVGVGELFF,TGTGCCAGCAGCCCCGTGGGGGTCGGGGAGCTGTTTTTT,TRBJ2-2,NA,NA,TRBV7-9
CASALSGTVPDTQYF,TGTGCCAGCGCCTTGAGCGGGACCGTCCCAGATACGCAGTATTTT,TRBJ2-3,NA,TRBD2,TRBV6-1
CSARDGEQFF,TGCAGTGCTAGAGATGGTGAGCAGTTCTTC,TRBJ2-1,many,NA,TRBV20-1
CASSSVLGGGGTDTQYF,TGTGCCAGCAGCTCCGTCCTAGGGGGGGGTGGCACAGATACGCAGTATTTT,TRBJ2-3,few,NA,TRBV7-9
CATSRDLGYNEQFF,TGTGCCACCAGCAGAGATCTAGGATACAATGAGCAGTTCTTC,TRBJ2-1,NA,NA,TRBV15
CASSYSIAGSTEAFF,TGTGCCAGCAGTTACTCGATCGCAGGGAGCACTGAAGCTTTCTTT,TRBJ1-1,few,NA,TRBV6-5
CAGRGLAGGEQYF,TGTGCCGGTCGGGGACTCGCGGGGGGCGAGCAGTACTTC,TRBJ2-7,NA,TRBD2,TRBV10-3
CASSQDATRGANTEAFF,TGTGCCAGCAGCCAAGACGCTACGAGGGGGGCGAACACTGAAGCTTTCTTT,TRBJ1-1,large,NA,TRBV3-1
CASSYETSGSAEQFF,TGTGCCAGCAGTTACGAGACTAGCGGGAGTGCTGAGCAGTTCTTC,TRBJ2-1,once,TRBD2,TRBV6-4
CATSDGGQGAGGYTF,TGTGCCACCAGTGATGGGGGACAGGGGGCCGGTGGCTACACCTTC,TRBJ1-2,NA,TRBD1,TRBV24-1
CSARDGLAPYEQYF,TGCAGTGCTAGAGATGGACTAGCGCCCTACGAGCAGTACTTC,TRBJ2-7,few,TRBD2,TRBV20-1
CSVEEKAGSYTF,TGCAGCGTTGAAGAGAAAGCGGGGAGCTACACCTTC,TRBJ1-2,NA,NA,TRBV29-1
CASRPRVLGNEQFF,TGTGCCAGCCGCCCGAGGGTTTTGGGCAATGAGCAGTTCTTC,TRBJ2-1,NA,NA,TRBV14
CASGPGGNQPQHF,TGTGCTAGTGGTCCCGGGGGGAATCAGCCCCAGCATTTT,TRBJ1-5,many,NA,TRBV12-5
CASSRDGYQPQHF,TGTGCCAGCAGTCGGGACGGATATCAGCCCCAGCATTTT,TRBJ1-5,NA,NA,TRBV6-4
CASRRTSATGELFF,TGTGCCAGCAGAAGGACATCCGCCACCGGGGAGCTGTTTTTT,TRBJ2-2,NA,NA,TRBV2
CASSDYEQYF,TGTGCCAGCAGTGACTACGAGCAGTACTTC,TRBJ2-7,many,NA,TRBV2